The clone carrying this T cell receptor (beta chain) occurred many times. This specimen belongs to a study of T cells after yellow fever vaccination. As for the study in general: Fractions with few cells were prepared using SMART-Seq v4 Ultra Low Input.

Germline loops: CDR1 SGHAT, CDR2 FQNNGV. The CDR3 totals 17 residues. Losses at the gene ends were 5 bases for V and 0 bases for J; bases not matched to a gene: 8. One entry per CDR3 protein, called by TCRdb with MiXCR from the 5' RACE reads. The sample has around 310,000 distinct CDR3 sequences, more than 3% seen once; the top ten hold around 24%. This receptor was taken from a man aged 18 to 35 who received the YFV17D yellow fever vaccine. This material consisted of PBMCs, taken on the day of the yellow fever booster vaccination. The chain uses TRBV11-2 and TRBJ2-1, with 9 nucleotides matching TRBD1. The CDR3 is CASSPGQGPSSYNEQFF. DNA of the CDR3: TGTGCCAGCAGCCCGGGACAGGGCCCCAGCTCCTACAATGAGCAGTTCTTC.